Each of the 28 T cell receptor beta chains below was sequenced from the same sample in a study of OX40 agonist ivuxolimab in advanced cancers. Repertoires were generated with immunoSEQ multiplex PCR, while TCRdb's copy carries only in-frame clones and drops some. The sample has about 75,000 clones, 87% seen once. Source: CD4+ or CD8+ T cells sorted from blood, taken in a trial of the OX40 agonist ivuxolimab. Receptors were obtained from an adult with an advanced solid tumor such as melanoma, head and neck, liver or kidney cancer.

A word on this clone: This sample includes further DNA sequences coding for the same CDR3. The chain links TRBV7-2 to TRBJ1-1; TRBD1 matches 7 bases. Per the germline V gene, CDR1 is SGHTA and CDR2 is FQGNSA. CDR3 length equals 14 residues. J gave up 4 bases and V 3 bases, and 5 bases lay outside the gene matches. CDR3 in DNA: TGTGCCAGCAGCTTTAGACAGGGTGGCACTGAAGCTTTCTTT. Its protein product is CASSFRQGGTEAFF.

The chain links TRBV28 to TRBJ1-5, with TRBD1 matching 9 bases. The CDR3 is 17 residues long. Germline CDR1 MDHEN, CDR2 SYDVKM. J gave up 6 bases and V 6 bases, and 15 bases lay outside the gene matches. The CDR3 coding sequence is TGTGCCAGCAGGCCACCGGGACAGGGATCGCCTAGTCAGCCCCAGCATTTT. Encoded protein: CASRPPGQGSPSQPQHF.

The chain carries TRBV2 and TRBJ2-2, with a possible D match to TRBD2 (5 bases). The V end was cut by 2 bases, the J end by 4 bases, with 8 bases between. This CDR3 contains 14 residues. Germline loops: CDR1 SNHLY, CDR2 FYNNEI. In DNA form, the CDR3 reads TGTGCCAGCAGTGAACTAGGGAGCACCGGGGAGCTGTTTTTT. Translation gives CASSELGSTGELFF. Based on the CDR3 plus reference TRBV2 and TRBJ2-2, the full variable domain is EPEVTQTPSHQVTQMGQEVILRCVPISNHLYFYWYRQILGQKVEFLVSFYNNEISEKSEIFDDQFSVERPDGSNFTLKIRSTKLEDSAMYFCASSELGSTGELFFGEGSRLTVL.

This chain links TRBV5-4 with TRBJ2-1; TRBD2 matches 9 bases. The CDR3 runs to 18 residues. The V gene's germline CDR1 is SGHNT and CDR2 YYREEE (reference sequence). V lost 6 bases to trimming and J lost 1 base; unmatched junction nucleotides: 14. The CDR3 DNA is TGTGCCAGCACCGGGGCTAGCGGGACACTGGCGTCCTACAATGAGCAGTTCTTC. It codes for CASTGASGTLASYNEQFF.

V gene TRBV25-1 combines with J gene TRBJ1-2, with unresolved D. Germline-derived CDR1 and CDR2 are MGHDK and SYGVNS. The CDR3 sequence is 11 residues long. V gave up 5 bases and J gave up 4 bases, with 5 bases separating them. The chain's CDR3 is CASSLGYGYTF. The CDR3 nucleotides read TGTGCCAGCAGTTTAGGCTATGGCTACACCTTC.

The chain uses TRBV18 and TRBJ1-5; a possible D gene is TRBD1 (5 bases). CDR1 and CDR2 from the germline V gene are KGHSH and LQKENI. Trimming cost V 1 base and J 2 bases, with 15 bases left between them. The CDR3 length is 17 residues. Written as DNA, the CDR3 is TGTGCCAGCTCACCACGGGGCGGGATGGACGGCAATCAGCCCCAGCATTTT. Translating it yields CASSPRGGMDGNQPQHF.

This sequence joins TRBV9 and TRBJ1-1, with D hard to call. The V gene's germline CDR1 is SGDLS and CDR2 YYNGEE. V was cut by 6 bases and J by 1 base, with 13 bases left in between. The CDR3 is 14 amino acids. The CDR3 is CASTLMTENTEAFF. In nucleotides, the CDR3 is TGTGCCAGCACCCTAATGACGGAGAACACTGAAGCTTTCTTT. Full variable domain (rest looked up from reference TRBV9 and TRBJ1-1): DSGVTQTPKHLITATGQRVTLRCSPRSGDLSVYWYQQSLDQGLQFLIQYYNGEERAKGNILERFSAQQFPDLHSELNLSSLELGDSALYFCASTLMTENTEAFFGQGTRLTVV.

This chain links TRBV19 with TRBJ1-5; D not certain. The V end lost 3 bases, the J end lost 2 bases, and 8 bases lay between the germline ends. CDR1 is LNHDA and CDR2 is SQIVND in the germline V gene (reference sequence). This CDR3 region has 14 residues. CDR3 sequence: CASSMSEGNQPQHF. CDR3 nucleotides: TGTGCCAGTAGTATGTCTGAAGGCAATCAGCCCCAGCATTTT.

The gene calls are TRBV9 and TRBJ2-6; no reliable D call. This CDR3 is 14 amino acids long. Germline V gene data show CDR1 as SGDLS and CDR2 as YYNGEE. Trimming pared 1 base from V and 2 bases from J, leaving 4 bases between. In DNA form, the CDR3 reads TGTGCCAGCAGCGTAAGGCCTGGGGCCAACGTCCTGACTTTC. This translates into CASSVRPGANVLTF. Filled out from reference TRBV9 and TRBJ2-6, the complete variable domain reads DSGVTQTPKHLITATGQRVTLRCSPRSGDLSVYWYQQSLDQGLQFLIQYYNGEERAKGNILERFSAQQFPDLHSELNLSSLELGDSALYFCASSVRPGANVLTFGAGSRLTVL.

The chain combines TRBV2 with TRBJ2-1; 12 nucleotides agree with TRBD2. This CDR3 has 15 residues. CDR1 is SNHLY, CDR2 FYNNEI, per germline. Germline trimming cut 5 bases from V and 8 bases from J; bases unmatched to any gene: 7. CDR3 coding DNA: TGTGCCAGCAGTAAGACTAGCGGGAGTGGCGATGAGCAGTTCTTC. Its protein is CASSKTSGSGDEQFF.

The CDR3 here is CASSLVVGAEAFF. The CDR3 bases are TGTGCCAGCAGCTTAGTTGTGGGGGCTGAAGCTTTCTTT. The gene calls are TRBV7-2 and TRBJ1-1, with D possibly matching TRBD1 (5 bases). The CDR3 is made up of 13 amino acids. Germline loops: CDR1 SGHTA, CDR2 FQGNSA. The V gene lost 1 base and the J gene lost 6 bases, with 9 bases spanning the gap.

The V and J genes are TRBV28 and TRBJ2-7; D may be TRBD2 (6 bases). V was cut by 2 bases and J by 6 bases, with 14 bases left in between. The CDR3 has 14 amino acids. CDR1 is MDHEN, CDR2 SYDVKM, per germline. The CDR3 DNA sequence: TGTGCCAGCAGTTTAACTTTTGGAGGGGTCGAGCAGTACTTC. Translating it yields CASSLTFGGVEQYF. Full variable domain (rest looked up from reference TRBV28 and TRBJ2-7): DVKVTQSSRYLVKRTGEKVFLECVQDMDHENMFWYRQDPGLGLRLIYFSYDVKMKEKGDIPEGYSVSREKKERFSLILESASTNQTSMYLCASSLTFGGVEQYFGPGTRLTVT.

This clone was seen a single time. The gene calls are TRBV2 and TRBJ1-1; D is unresolved. Trimming shortened V by 3 bases and J by 3 bases, and 8 bases separated the two germline ends. The CDR3 has 13 amino acids. The V gene's germline CDR1 is SNHLY and CDR2 FYNNEI. CDR3 DNA sequence: TGTGCCAGCAGTGACGTAATCGACACTGAAGCTTTCTTT. Its translation: CASSDVIDTEAFF.

This chain links TRBV28 with TRBJ2-3, with D perhaps being TRBD1 or TRBD2 (5 bases each). CDR3 length: 16 amino acids. The germline V gene encodes CDR1 MDHEN and CDR2 SYDVKM. With 5 bases removed from V and 1 base from J, the gap between germline ends came to 16 bases. CDR3 residues: CASSSTIRDGTDTQYF. CDR3 nucleotides: TGTGCCAGCAGTAGTACGATCCGGGACGGCACAGATACGCAGTATTTT.

This CDR3 is CASTADRGVGAQHF. In nucleotides, the CDR3 is TGTGCCTCGACAGCGGACAGGGGGGTTGGGGCCCAGCATTTT. The rearrangement joins TRBV30 to TRBJ1-5; 10 nucleotides agree with TRBD1. With 7 bases clipped from V and 11 bases from J, the junction kept 14 bases outside the gene matches. The CDR3 runs 14 residues. Germline V gene data show CDR1 as GTSNPN and CDR2 as SVGIG (reference sequence). The full variable domain, rest sourced from reference TRBV30 and TRBJ1-5, is SQTIHQWPATLVQPVGSPLSLECTVEGTSNPNLYWYRQAAGRGLQLLFYSVGIGQISSEVPQNLSASRPQDRQFILSSKKLLLSDSGFYLCASTADRGVGAQHFGDGTRLSIL.

This chain joins TRBV5-1 and TRBJ1-2; D perhaps matches TRBD1 (5 bases). Germline-derived CDR1 and CDR2 are SGHRS and YFSETQ. V gave up 4 bases and J gave up 2 bases, with 12 bases separating them. The CDR3 extends over 14 amino acids. In DNA, the CDR3 is TGCGCCAGCAGCCAGGGACCGGCAAACTATGGCTACACCTTC. Translation gives CASSQGPANYGYTF. Complete variable domain (other parts from reference TRBV5-1 and TRBJ1-2): KAGVTQTPRYLIKTRGQQVTLSCSPISGHRSVSWYQQTPGQGLQFLFEYFSETQRNKGNFPGRFSGRQFSNSRSEMNVSTLELGDSALYLCASSQGPANYGYTFGSGTRLTVV.

The CDR3 DNA sequence: TGCAGTGCTGGGGACACAGATACGCAGTATTTT. This translates into CSAGDTDTQYF. The chain links TRBV20-1 to TRBJ2-3; D gene unclear. This CDR3 contains 11 residues. Germline values: CDR1 DFQATT, CDR2 SNEGSKA (reference sequence). Trimming took 5 bases from V and 2 from J, leaving 5 bases between them.

In its sample, this clone was seen once. V and J are TRBV7-9 and TRBJ2-5; TRBD1 might be the D (5 bases). Germline V gives CDR1 SEHNR, CDR2 FQNEAQ (reference sequence). The CDR3 is 13 residues long. V was shortened by 4 bases and J by 3 bases, with 9 bases between the two germline ends. The CDR3: CASSSRVKETQYF. DNA of the CDR3: TGTGCCAGCAGCTCCAGGGTGAAAGAGACCCAGTACTTC.

There are a few counts of this clone. The CDR3 bases are TGTGCCAGCAGCTTGTTGGGTAGCAATCAGCCCCAGCATTTT. Amino acid sequence: CASSLLGSNQPQHF. The chain employs TRBV5-4 and TRBJ1-5, with D hard to call. The V end lost 1 base, the J end lost 0 bases, and 5 bases lay between the germline ends. In germline, CDR1 is SGHNT, CDR2 YYREEE (reference sequence). CDR3 length: 14 amino acids.

V is TRBV27 and J is TRBJ2-2, with TRBD1 identical over 8 bases. Germline CDR1 reads MNHEY; CDR2 reads SMNVEV (reference sequence). The CDR3 covers 16 residues. The J segment lost 3 bases and the V segment lost 1 base, leaving 4 bases of the junction unmatched. CDR3 in DNA: TGTGCCAGCAGTTTATGGGGACAGGCCGACACCGGGGAGCTGTTTTTT. It is translated as CASSLWGQADTGELFF.

This clone has only one observation. The rearrangement joins TRBV5-6 to TRBJ1-1; 7 bases fit TRBD1. This CDR3 is built from 14 residues. CDR1 and CDR2 from the germline V gene are SGHDT and YYEEEE. The ends lost 5 bases at V and 4 bases at J; junction bases unmatched: 8. The CDR3 sequence: CASRRTGRRTEAFF. The DNA of the CDR3 is TGTGCCAGCAGAAGGACAGGCCGGCGCACTGAAGCTTTCTTT. Looking up the rest from reference TRBV5-6 and TRBJ1-1 gives the full variable domain: DAGVTQSPTHLIKTRGQQVTLRCSPKSGHDTVSWYQQALGQGPQFIFQYYEEEERQRGNFPDRFSGHQFPNYSSELNVNALLLGDSALYLCASRRTGRRTEAFFGQGTRLTVV.

The CDR3 nucleotides are TGTGCCAGCAGCTTCACCGGGGTATCTCGGGTTAATGAAAAACTGTTTTTT. It yields the protein CASSFTGVSRVNEKLFF. V gene TRBV7-2 combines with J gene TRBJ1-4; D is unresolved. Trimming pared 3 bases from V and 4 bases from J, leaving 18 bases between. Per the germline V gene, CDR1 is SGHTA and CDR2 is FQGNSA. The CDR3 contains 17 residues.

The V and J genes are TRBV27 and TRBJ2-1; 12 bases are a match to TRBD2. Germline values: CDR1 MNHEY, CDR2 SMNVEV (reference sequence). V lost 3 bases, J lost 8 bases, and 2 bases stayed unmatched. CDR3 length: 14 residues. The CDR3 DNA follows: TGTGCCAGCAGTTTCCTAGCGGGAGGGGATGAGCAGTTCTTC. Its protein is CASSFLAGGDEQFF.

The chain employs TRBV10-3 and TRBJ1-5; maybe TRBD1 (5 bases). Trimming pared 4 bases from V and 3 bases from J, leaving 7 bases between. This CDR3 is 13 amino acids long. Germline CDR1 and CDR2: ENHRY and SYGVKD. The CDR3 nucleotides are TGTGCCATCAGTGGCAGGGACAATCAGCCCCAGCATTTT. Its protein is CAISGRDNQPQHF.

This chain connects TRBV15 to TRBJ2-7; 7 positions match TRBD2. This CDR3 spans 14 amino acids. Germline V gene lookup returns CDR1 LNHNV and CDR2 YYDKDF (reference sequence). The ends lost 10 bases at V and 3 bases at J; junction bases unmatched: 12. The CDR3 nucleotides read TGTGCCAATCTGGTGGGGGGGTATAACTACGAGCAGTACTTC. Encoded protein: CANLVGGYNYEQYF.

This chain links TRBV27 with TRBJ1-5; no clear D gene. Germline assignment: CDR1 MNHEY and CDR2 SMNVEV (reference sequence). V gave up 5 bases and J gave up 9 bases, with 8 bases separating them. The CDR3 runs to 11 residues. The chain's CDR3 is CASSPPSPQHF. CDR3 DNA: TGTGCCAGCAGTCCCCCCTCGCCCCAGCATTTT.

This chain links TRBV29-1 with TRBJ2-3; possible D gene TRBD2, 6 bases. Germline CDR1 reads SQVTM; CDR2 reads ANQGSEA. V lost 4 bases, J lost 2 bases, and 10 bases lay in between. CDR3 length equals 13 residues. The CDR3 region has the DNA TGCAGCGTTGTGGGCGGGGTCACAGATACGCAGTATTTT. It yields the protein CSVVGGVTDTQYF.

V is TRBV5-5 and J is TRBJ2-7, with 10 bases identical to TRBD2. The ends lost 4 bases at V and 1 base at J; junction bases unmatched: 17. The CDR3 runs to 19 residues. CDR1 SGHKS and CDR2 YYEKEE come from the germline V gene (reference sequence). CDR3 coding DNA: TGTGCCAGCAGCCCCGGATACGCGAGACTAGCGGGTGTATCCTACGAGCAGTACTTC. This sequence encodes CASSPGYARLAGVSYEQYF.